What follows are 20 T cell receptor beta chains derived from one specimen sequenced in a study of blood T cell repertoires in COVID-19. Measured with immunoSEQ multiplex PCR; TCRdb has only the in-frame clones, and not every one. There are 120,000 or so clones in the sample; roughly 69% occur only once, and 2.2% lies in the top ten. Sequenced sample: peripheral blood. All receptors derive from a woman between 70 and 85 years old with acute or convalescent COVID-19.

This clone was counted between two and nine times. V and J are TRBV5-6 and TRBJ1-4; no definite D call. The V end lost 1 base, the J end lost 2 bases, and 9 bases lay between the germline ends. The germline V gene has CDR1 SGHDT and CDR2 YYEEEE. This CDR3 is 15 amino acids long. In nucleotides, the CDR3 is TGTGCCAGCAGCTTGATACGGGATACTAATGAAAAACTGTTTTTT. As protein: CASSLIRDTNEKLFF.

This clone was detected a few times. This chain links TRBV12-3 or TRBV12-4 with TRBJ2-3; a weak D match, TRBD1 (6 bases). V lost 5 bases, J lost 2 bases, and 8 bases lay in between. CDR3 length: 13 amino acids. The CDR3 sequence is CASSGQYTDTQYF. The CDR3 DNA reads TGTGCCAGCAGTGGACAGTACACAGATACGCAGTATTTT.

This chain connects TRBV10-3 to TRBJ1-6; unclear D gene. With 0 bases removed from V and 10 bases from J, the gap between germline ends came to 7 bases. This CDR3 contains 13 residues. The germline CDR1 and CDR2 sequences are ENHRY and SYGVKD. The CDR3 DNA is TGTGCCATCAGTGAGTCTAGAGAATCACCCCTCCACTTT. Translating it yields CAISESRESPLHF.

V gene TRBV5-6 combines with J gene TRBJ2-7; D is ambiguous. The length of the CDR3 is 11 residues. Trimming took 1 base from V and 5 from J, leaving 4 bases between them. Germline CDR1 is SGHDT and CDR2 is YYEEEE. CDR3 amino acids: CASSLFNEQYF. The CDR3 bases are TGTGCCAGCAGCTTGTTCAACGAGCAGTACTTC.

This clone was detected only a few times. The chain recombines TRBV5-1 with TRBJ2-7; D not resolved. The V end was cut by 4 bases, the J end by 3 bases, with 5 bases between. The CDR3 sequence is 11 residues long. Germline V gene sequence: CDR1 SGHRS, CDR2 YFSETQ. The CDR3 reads CASSISYEQYF. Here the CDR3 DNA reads TGCGCCAGCAGCATCAGCTACGAGCAGTACTTC.

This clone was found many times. The DNA for the CDR3 is TGTGCCAGCAGGTCTACAGGGGGCGCGTTAGGGAGGGAGACCCAGTACTTC. Its translation: CASRSTGGALGRETQYF. The chain combines TRBV7-9 with TRBJ2-5; TRBD1 matches at 9 bases. This CDR3 is built from 17 residues. From germline, CDR1 is SEHNR and CDR2 FQNEAQ (reference sequence). V lost 6 bases, J lost 5 bases, and 16 bases stayed unmatched. Full variable domain (rest looked up from reference TRBV7-9 and TRBJ2-5): DTGVSQNPRHKITKRGQNVTFRCDPISEHNRLYWYRQTLGQGPEFLTYFQNEAQLEKSRLLSDRFSAERPKGSFSTLEIQRTEQGDSAMYLCASRSTGGALGRETQYFGPGTRLLVL.

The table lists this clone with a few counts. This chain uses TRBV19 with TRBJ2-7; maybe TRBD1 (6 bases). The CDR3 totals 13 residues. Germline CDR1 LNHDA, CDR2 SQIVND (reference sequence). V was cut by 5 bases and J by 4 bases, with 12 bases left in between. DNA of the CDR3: TGTGCCAGTAGTCACCAACAGGGTTACGAGCAGTACTTC. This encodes CASSHQQGYEQYF. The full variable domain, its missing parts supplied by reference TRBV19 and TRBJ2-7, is DGGITQSPKYLFRKEGQNVTLSCEQNLNHDAMYWYRQDPGQGLRLIYYSQIVNDFQKGDIAEGYSVSREKKESFPLTVTSAQKNPTAFYLCASSHQQGYEQYFGPGTRLTVT.

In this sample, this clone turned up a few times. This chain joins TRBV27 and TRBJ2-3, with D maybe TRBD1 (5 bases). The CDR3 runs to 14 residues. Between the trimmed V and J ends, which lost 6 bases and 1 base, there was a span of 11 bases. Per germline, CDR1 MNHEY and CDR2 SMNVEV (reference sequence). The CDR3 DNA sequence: TGTGCCAGCAGGGATCCCAGGGGCACAGATACGCAGTATTTT. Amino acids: CASRDPRGTDTQYF.

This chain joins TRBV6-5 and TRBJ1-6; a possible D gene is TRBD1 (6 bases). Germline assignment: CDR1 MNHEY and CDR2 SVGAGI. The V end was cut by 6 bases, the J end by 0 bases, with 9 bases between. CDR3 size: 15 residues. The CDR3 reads CASRTGNSYNSPLHF. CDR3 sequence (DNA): TGTGCCAGCAGAACAGGGAACTCCTATAATTCACCCCTCCACTTT.

The CDR3 region has the DNA TGTGCCACCTCTTTAGCGGGAAGGGGCAAAAACATTCAGTACTTC. Protein: CATSLAGRGKNIQYF. This sequence joins TRBV15 and TRBJ2-4; TRBD2 matches 8 bases. V shed 8 bases and J 3 bases; nucleotides not matched to a gene: 9. CDR1 and CDR2 (germline): LNHNV, YYDKDF (reference sequence). This CDR3 has 15 residues.

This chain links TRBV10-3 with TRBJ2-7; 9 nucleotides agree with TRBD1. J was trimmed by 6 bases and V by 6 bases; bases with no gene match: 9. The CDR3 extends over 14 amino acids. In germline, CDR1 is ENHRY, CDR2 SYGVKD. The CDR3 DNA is TGTGCCATCAGCCCCGGGACAGGGTTGGGCGAGCAGTACTTC. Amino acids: CAISPGTGLGEQYF.

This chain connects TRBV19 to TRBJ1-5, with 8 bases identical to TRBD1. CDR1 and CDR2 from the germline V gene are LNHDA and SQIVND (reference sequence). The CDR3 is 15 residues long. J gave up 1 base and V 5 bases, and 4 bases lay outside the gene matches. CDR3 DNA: TGTGCCAGTAGTCTACAGGGGGTAAGCAATCAGCCCCAGCATTTT. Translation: CASSLQGVSNQPQHF.

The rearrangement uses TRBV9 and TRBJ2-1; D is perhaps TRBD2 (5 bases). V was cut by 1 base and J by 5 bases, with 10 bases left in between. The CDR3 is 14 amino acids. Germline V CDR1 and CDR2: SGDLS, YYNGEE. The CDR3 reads CASSVLVSDNEQFF. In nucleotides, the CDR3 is TGTGCCAGCAGCGTATTAGTTAGCGACAATGAGCAGTTCTTC.

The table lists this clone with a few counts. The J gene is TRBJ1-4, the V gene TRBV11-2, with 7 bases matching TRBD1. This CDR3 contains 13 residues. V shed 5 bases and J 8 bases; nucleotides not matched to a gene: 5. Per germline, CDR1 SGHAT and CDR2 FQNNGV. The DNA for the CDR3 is TGTGCCAGCAGCCAGGGGACAGACGAAAAACTGTTTTTT. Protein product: CASSQGTDEKLFF.

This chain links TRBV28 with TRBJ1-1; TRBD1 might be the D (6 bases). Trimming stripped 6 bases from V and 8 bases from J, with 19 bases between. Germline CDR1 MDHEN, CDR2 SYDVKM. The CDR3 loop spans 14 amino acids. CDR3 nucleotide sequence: TGTGCCAGCAGCCAGGGGTCCCGGGCAATAGAAGCTTTCTTT. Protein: CASSQGSRAIEAFF.

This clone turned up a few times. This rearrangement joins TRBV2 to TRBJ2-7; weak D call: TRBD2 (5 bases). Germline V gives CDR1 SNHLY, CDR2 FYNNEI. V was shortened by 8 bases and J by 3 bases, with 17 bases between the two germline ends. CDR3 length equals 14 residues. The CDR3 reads CASVSASEGYEQYF. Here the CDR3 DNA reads TGTGCCAGCGTCTCCGCCAGCGAGGGCTACGAGCAGTACTTC.

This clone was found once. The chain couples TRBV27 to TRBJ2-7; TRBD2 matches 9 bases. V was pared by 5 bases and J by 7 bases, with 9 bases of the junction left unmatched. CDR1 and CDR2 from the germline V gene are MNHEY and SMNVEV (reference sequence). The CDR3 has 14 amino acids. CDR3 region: CASSPSGTLGEQYF. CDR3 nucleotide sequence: TGTGCCAGCAGTCCTAGCGGGACATTGGGGGAGCAGTACTTC.

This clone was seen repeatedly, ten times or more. The chain's CDR3 is CASSYRGYGYTF. CDR3 DNA sequence: TGTGCCAGCAGTTACAGGGGCTATGGCTACACCTTC. The rearrangement uses TRBV3-1 (or the pseudogene TRBV3-2) and TRBJ1-2; 7 bases match TRBD1. This CDR3 is 12 amino acids long. J gave up 4 bases and V 6 bases, and 2 bases lay outside the gene matches. In germline, CDR1 is LGHDT, CDR2 YNNKEL (reference sequence).

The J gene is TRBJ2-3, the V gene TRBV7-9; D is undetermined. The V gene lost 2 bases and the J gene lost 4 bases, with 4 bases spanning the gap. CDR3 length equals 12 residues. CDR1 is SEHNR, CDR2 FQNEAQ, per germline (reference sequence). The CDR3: CASSLYADTQYF. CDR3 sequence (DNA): TGTGCCAGCAGCTTATATGCAGATACGCAGTATTTT.

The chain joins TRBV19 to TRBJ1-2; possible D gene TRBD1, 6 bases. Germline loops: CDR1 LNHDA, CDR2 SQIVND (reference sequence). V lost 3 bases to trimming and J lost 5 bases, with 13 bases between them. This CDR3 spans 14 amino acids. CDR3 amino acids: CASSMPGRGYGYTF. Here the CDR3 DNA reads TGTGCCAGTAGTATGCCAGGAAGGGGGTATGGCTACACCTTC.